This is a list of T cell receptor beta chains from one sample in a study of ipilimumab plus nivolumab after autologous stem cell transplantation. This table comes from immunoSEQ multiplex PCR, and its TCRdb copy is limited to in-frame clones, with some not included. The repertoire holds 9,000 to 15,000 clones, with about 70% as singletons. Sequenced here: PBMCs, sampled in a trial of ipilimumab plus nivolumab as post-transplant consolidation. The receptor source for this set is a male donor with diffuse large B-cell lymphoma. Each CDR3 is given with its conserved first and last residue. D genes are given only for firm matches. Some rows have no size entry. The others give once, few or many, or a class for an expanded clone.

v_call	d_call	j_call	clone_size	cdr3_aa	cdr3_nt
TRBV19	.	TRBJ1-5	.	CASSIALRTGSPQHF	TGTGCCAGTAGTATAGCGTTGCGTACCGGTTCACCCCAGCATTTT
TRBV5-1	.	TRBJ1-1	once	CASSLAGEYPTEAFF	TGCGCCAGCAGCTTGGCCGGGGAATACCCCACTGAAGCTTTCTTT
TRBV7-2	.	TRBJ1-1	few	CASSLEKVEAFF	TGTGCCAGCAGCTTAGAAAAGGTTGAAGCTTTCTTT
TRBV5-5	TRBD2	TRBJ2-1	.	CASSPGTSGNYNEQFF	TGTGCCAGCAGCCCGGGGACTAGCGGGAACTACAATGAGCAGTTCTTC
TRBV5-6	.	TRBJ2-7	.	CASSLEGLRRSYEQYF	TGTGCCAGCAGCTTGGAAGGTTTAAGGCGTTCCTACGAGCAGTACTTC
TRBV7-2	.	TRBJ1-1	.	CASSLDHEIGVEAFF	TGTGCCAGCAGCTTAGATCACGAGATCGGGGTTGAAGCTTTCTTT
TRBV6-1	TRBD2	TRBJ2-7	.	CASSERLAGVGEQYF	TGTGCCAGCAGTGAAAGACTAGCGGGAGTGGGCGAGCAGTACTTC
TRBV5-1	.	TRBJ1-6	.	CASSLDRSYNSPLHF	TGCGCCAGCAGCTTGGACAGGTCCTATAATTCACCCCTCCACTTT
TRBV7-9	.	TRBJ1-4	.	CATAVLPEANEKLFF	TGTGCCACCGCGGTCCTCCCAGAGGCTAATGAAAAACTGTTTTTT
TRBV7-8	TRBD2	TRBJ2-4	medium-sized	CASSLAGLAGEKNIQYF	TGTGCCAGCAGCTTAGCCGGTCTAGCGGGAGAGAAAAACATTCAGTACTTC